This TCR beta chain emerged from a study of cytomegalovirus exposure and HLA in healthy donors. Study findings and constraints: Other equally common chains were less clonally expanded than HLA-associated TCR beta chains, a later analysis showed.

About this clone itself: The antigen remains unidentified.

Amplification used 60 Vbeta primers and 13 Jbeta primers. The assay was immunoSEQ multiplex PCR, and TCRdb's table has in-frame clones only and misses some. This table holds 160,000 or so clones, roughly three quarters found once. Sequenced input: PBMCs. The clonotype comes from a woman aged 40 to 55 in good health and CMV-seropositive.

The CDR3 DNA is TGTGCCAGCAGTGTTCAGGTACATCAGCCCCAGCATTTT. It yields the protein CASSVQVHQPQHF. The chain joins TRBV6-1 to TRBJ1-5; D uncertain. V lost 4 bases and J lost 5, with 9 bases in between. Germline loops: CDR1 MNHNS, CDR2 SASEGT. The CDR3 consists of 13 residues.